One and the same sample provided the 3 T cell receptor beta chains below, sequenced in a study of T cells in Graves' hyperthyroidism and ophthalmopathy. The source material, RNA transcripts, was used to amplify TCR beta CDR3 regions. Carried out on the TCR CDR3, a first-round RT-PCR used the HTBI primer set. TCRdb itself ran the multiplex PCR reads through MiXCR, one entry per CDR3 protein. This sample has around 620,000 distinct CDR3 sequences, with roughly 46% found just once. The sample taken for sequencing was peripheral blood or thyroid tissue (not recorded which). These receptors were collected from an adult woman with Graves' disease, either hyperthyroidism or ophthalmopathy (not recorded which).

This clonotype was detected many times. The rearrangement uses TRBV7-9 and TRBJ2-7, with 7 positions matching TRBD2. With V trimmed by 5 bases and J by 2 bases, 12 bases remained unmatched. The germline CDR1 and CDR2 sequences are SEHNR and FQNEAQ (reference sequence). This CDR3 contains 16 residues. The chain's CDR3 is CASSTSGDYPTYEQYF. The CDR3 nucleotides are TGTGCCAGCAGCACTAGTGGGGACTATCCAACCTACGAGCAGTACTTC.

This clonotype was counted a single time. CDR3 DNA sequence: TGTGCCAGCAGCTTAGATGGGACAGGGTACGACGAGCAGTACTTC. It translates to CASSLDGTGYDEQYF. The chain carries TRBV7-2 and TRBJ2-7, with 9 nucleotides matching TRBD1. Losses at the gene ends were 1 base for V and 5 bases for J; bases not matched to a gene: 6. This CDR3 contains 15 residues. Germline loops: CDR1 SGHTA, CDR2 FQGNSA.

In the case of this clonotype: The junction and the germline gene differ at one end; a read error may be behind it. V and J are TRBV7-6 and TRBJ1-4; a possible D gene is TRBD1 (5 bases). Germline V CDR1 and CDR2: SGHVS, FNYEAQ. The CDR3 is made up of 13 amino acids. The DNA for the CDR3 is TGTGCCAGCAGCCCAGGGCGTGCTGAAAAGCTGTTTTTT. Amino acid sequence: CASSPGRAEKLFF.